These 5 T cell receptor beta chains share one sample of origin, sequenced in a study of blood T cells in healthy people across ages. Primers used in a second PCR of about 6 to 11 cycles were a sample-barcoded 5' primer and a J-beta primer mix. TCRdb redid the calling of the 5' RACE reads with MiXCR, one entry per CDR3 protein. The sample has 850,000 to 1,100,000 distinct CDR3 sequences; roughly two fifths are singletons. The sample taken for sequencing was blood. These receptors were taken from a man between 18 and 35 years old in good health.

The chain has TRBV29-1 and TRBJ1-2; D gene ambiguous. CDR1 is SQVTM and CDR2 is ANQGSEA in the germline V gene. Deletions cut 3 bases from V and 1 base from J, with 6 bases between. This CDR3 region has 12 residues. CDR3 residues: CSVDDGNYGYTF. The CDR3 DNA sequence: TGCAGCGTTGACGATGGTAACTATGGCTACACCTTC. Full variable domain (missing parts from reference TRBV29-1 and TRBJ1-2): SAVISQKPSRDICQRGTSLTIQCQVDSQVTMMFWYRQQPGQSLTLIATANQGSEATYESGFVIDKFPISRPNLTFSTLTVSNMSPEDSSIYLCSVDDGNYGYTFGSGTRLTVV.

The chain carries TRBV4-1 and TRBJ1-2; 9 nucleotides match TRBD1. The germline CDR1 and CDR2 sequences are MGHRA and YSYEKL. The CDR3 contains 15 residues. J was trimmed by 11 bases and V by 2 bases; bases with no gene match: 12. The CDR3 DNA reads TGCGCCAGCAGCCAATATTCAGGGACAGGGTCGGGTTACACCTTC. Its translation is CASSQYSGTGSGYTF.

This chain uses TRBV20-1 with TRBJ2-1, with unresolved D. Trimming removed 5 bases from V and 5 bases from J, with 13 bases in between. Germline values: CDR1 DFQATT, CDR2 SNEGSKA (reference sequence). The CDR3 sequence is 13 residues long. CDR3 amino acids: CSAPHLSNNEQFF. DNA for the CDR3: TGCAGTGCTCCGCATCTATCTAACAATGAGCAGTTCTTC.

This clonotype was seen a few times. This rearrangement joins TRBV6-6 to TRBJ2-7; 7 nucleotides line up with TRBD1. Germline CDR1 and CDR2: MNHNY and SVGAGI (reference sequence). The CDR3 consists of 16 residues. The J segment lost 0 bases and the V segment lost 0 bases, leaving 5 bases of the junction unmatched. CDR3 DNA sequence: TGTGCCAGCAGTTACTCAGGGGGCGCCTACTCCTACGAGCAGTACTTC. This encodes CASSYSGGAYSYEQYF.

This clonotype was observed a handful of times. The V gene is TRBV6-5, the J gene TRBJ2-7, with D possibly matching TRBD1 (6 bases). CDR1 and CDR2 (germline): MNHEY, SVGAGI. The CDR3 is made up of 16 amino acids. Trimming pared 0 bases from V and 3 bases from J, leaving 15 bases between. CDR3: CASSYSQRTASYEQYF. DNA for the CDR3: TGTGCCAGCAGTTACTCACAACGGACAGCAAGCTACGAGCAGTACTTC.